One and the same sample provided the 21 T cell receptor beta chains below, sequenced in a study of blood T cell repertoires in COVID-19. Profiling relied on immunoSEQ multiplex PCR, and the TCRdb table lists in-frame clones only, not all of them. The sample lists 150,000 or so clones; more than 65% were seen once. The specimen was PBMCs or T cells enriched from blood (not recorded which). These receptors were collected from a man between 50 and 59 years old who had recovered from COVID-19.

As to this clone: One end of the junction fails to match germline, which may point to a read error. At the DNA level, this CDR3 is encoded by other sequences in the same sample as well. The chain links TRBV27 to TRBJ2-1, with 12 bases aligning to TRBD2. This CDR3 has 14 amino acids. CDR1 and CDR2 from the germline V gene are MNHEY and SMNVEV (reference sequence). Written as DNA, the CDR3 is TGTGCCAGCGGAACTAGCGGGGGGTACAATGAGCAATTCTTC. Its protein is CASGTSGGYNEQFF.

J is TRBJ2-7 and V is TRBV27; possibly TRBD1 for D (6 bases). V was pared by 8 bases and J by 2 bases, with 13 bases between. This CDR3 region has 13 residues. The germline V gene encodes CDR1 MNHEY and CDR2 SMNVEV (reference sequence). For the CDR3, the DNA is TGTGCCAGCGCATACAGGGCCCCCTACGAGCAGTACTTC. As protein: CASAYRAPYEQYF.

This chain connects TRBV5-1 to TRBJ1-2, with a possible D match to TRBD1 (5 bases). V was clipped by 4 bases and J by 7 bases, with 14 bases between them. The CDR3 loop spans 13 amino acids. Germline V CDR1 and CDR2: SGHRS, YFSETQ. The CDR3 coding sequence is TGCGCCAGCAGCCAAGACAGCCGAGGTGGCTACACCTTC. It specifies CASSQDSRGGYTF. Using reference TRBV5-1 and TRBJ1-2 for the parts outside the CDR3, the full variable domain is KAGVTQTPRYLIKTRGQQVTLSCSPISGHRSVSWYQQTPGQGLQFLFEYFSETQRNKGNFPGRFSGRQFSNSRSEMNVSTLELGDSALYLCASSQDSRGGYTFGSGTRLTVV.

The V call is TRBV10-2, the J call TRBJ2-2; 8 nucleotides align to TRBD2. V trimming: 5 bases; J trimming: 4 bases; junction bases outside the gene matches: 9. Germline-derived CDR1 and CDR2 are WSHSY and SAAADI. The CDR3 runs 16 residues. The CDR3 here is CASSLFLAGGTGELFF. The DNA of the CDR3 is TGCGCCAGCAGTCTTTTCCTAGCGGGTGGCACCGGGGAGCTGTTTTTT.

J is TRBJ2-1 and V is TRBV5-1; 11 bases line up with TRBD2. The J segment lost 7 bases and the V segment lost 5 bases, leaving 8 bases of the junction unmatched. CDR3 length: 15 residues. The germline V gene has CDR1 SGHRS and CDR2 YFSETQ. The chain's CDR3 is CASRQGLAVGNEQFF. The CDR3 coding sequence is TGCGCCAGCAGGCAGGGACTAGCGGTGGGAAATGAGCAGTTCTTC. The full variable domain, with the rest looked up from reference TRBV5-1 and TRBJ2-1, is KAGVTQTPRYLIKTRGQQVTLSCSPISGHRSVSWYQQTPGQGLQFLFEYFSETQRNKGNFPGRFSGRQFSNSRSEMNVSTLELGDSALYLCASRQGLAVGNEQFFGPGTRLTVL.

This chain connects TRBV7-6 to TRBJ1-3; D possibly corresponds to TRBD1 (5 bases). This CDR3 is 15 amino acids long. CDR1 SGHVS and CDR2 FNYEAQ come from the germline V gene. Trimming removed 0 bases at V and 2 bases at J, with 8 bases between. CDR3 sequence: CASSLAGPAGNTIYF. The CDR3 DNA reads TGTGCCAGCAGCTTAGCGGGGCCAGCTGGAAACACCATATATTTT.

This clone turned up a few times. This chain uses TRBV28 with TRBJ2-7; TRBD2 agrees at 12 bases. The CDR3 is made up of 17 amino acids. Trimming removed 3 bases from V and 0 bases from J; junction bases left unmatched: 6. The V gene's germline CDR1 is MDHEN and CDR2 SYDVKM. This chain's CDR3 is CASSLRGTSGYSYEQYF. The CDR3 DNA sequence: TGTGCCAGCAGTTTGCGGGGGACTAGCGGGTACTCCTACGAGCAGTACTTC.

V and J are TRBV3-1 (or the pseudogene TRBV3-2) and TRBJ2-7; D is perhaps TRBD2 (6 bases). The CDR3 consists of 13 residues. Between the trimmed V and J ends, which lost 4 bases and 7 bases, there was a span of 14 bases. Germline V gives CDR1 LGHDT, CDR2 YNNKEL (reference sequence). The CDR3 here is CASSRNGAGEQYF. The CDR3 nucleotides read TGTGCCAGCAGCCGGAACGGAGCGGGTGAGCAGTACTTC.

This chain's CDR3 is CASSLSGNEQFF. CDR3 DNA: TGCGCCAGCAGCTTATCAGGGAATGAGCAGTTCTTC. The chain has TRBV5-1 and TRBJ2-1; tentatively, D is TRBD1 (5 bases). The CDR3 sequence is 12 residues long. Germline values: CDR1 SGHRS, CDR2 YFSETQ. V lost 2 bases and J 7 bases, leaving 7 bases between the germline ends. Full variable domain (missing parts from reference TRBV5-1 and TRBJ2-1): KAGVTQTPRYLIKTRGQQVTLSCSPISGHRSVSWYQQTPGQGLQFLFEYFSETQRNKGNFPGRFSGRQFSNSRSEMNVSTLELGDSALYLCASSLSGNEQFFGPGTRLTVL.

The V gene is TRBV2, the J gene TRBJ1-1; 7 nucleotides align to TRBD1. V was clipped by 7 bases and J by 0 bases; unmatched bases: 14. Germline V gene lookup returns CDR1 SNHLY and CDR2 FYNNEI. The CDR3 is 17 residues long. This CDR3 is CASKWQGTAQLNTEAFF. The CDR3 bases are TGTGCCAGCAAGTGGCAGGGGACAGCGCAACTGAACACTGAAGCTTTCTTT.

This chain joins TRBV11-2 and TRBJ2-2, with 7 positions matching TRBD2. The germline V gene encodes CDR1 SGHAT and CDR2 FQNNGV. Trimming at V came to 1 base and at J to 4 bases, leaving 3 bases not matched to a gene. CDR3 size: 15 residues. The CDR3 DNA reads TGTGCCAGCAGCTTAGTCGCGGGGGTCACCGGGGAGCTGTTTTTT. It encodes CASSLVAGVTGELFF. The whole variable domain, remainder taken from reference TRBV11-2 and TRBJ2-2, is EAGVAQSPRYKIIEKRQSVAFWCNPISGHATLYWYQQILGQGPKLLIQFQNNGVVDDSQLPKDRFSAERLKGVDSTLKIQPAKLEDSAVYLCASSLVAGVTGELFFGEGSRLTVL.

The chain uses TRBV5-5 and TRBJ2-4; TRBD1 matches 7 bases. Trimming at V came to 0 bases and at J to 7 bases, leaving 7 bases not matched to a gene. The CDR3 extends over 15 amino acids. CDR1 is SGHKS, CDR2 YYEKEE, per germline (reference sequence). Written as DNA, the CDR3 is TGTGCCAGCAGCTTGGATGCAGGGGGTGCGAACATTCAGTACTTC. Translating it yields CASSLDAGGANIQYF.

This chain links TRBV2 with TRBJ1-2, with D possibly TRBD1 on 5 matching bases. The CDR3 is 14 residues long. Trimming took 8 bases from V and 0 from J, leaving 13 bases between them. Per germline, CDR1 SNHLY and CDR2 FYNNEI. This chain's CDR3 is CASGVDISNYGYTF. DNA for the CDR3: TGTGCCAGCGGTGTGGACATTTCTAACTATGGCTACACCTTC.

This clone was detected only a few times. This chain joins TRBV5-1 and TRBJ2-1; 14 positions agree with TRBD2. Germline CDR1 is SGHRS and CDR2 is YFSETQ. The CDR3 totals 17 residues. With 4 bases clipped from V and 8 bases from J, the junction kept 11 bases outside the gene matches. CDR3 DNA: TGCGCCAGCAGCCCCGGACTAGCGGGAGGCCGAGTCGATGAGCAGTTCTTC. Amino acids: CASSPGLAGGRVDEQFF.

The chain couples TRBV15 to TRBJ2-2, with TRBD1 as a possible D gene (6 bases). The CDR3 sequence is 14 residues long. CDR1 and CDR2 from the germline V gene are LNHNV and YYDKDF (reference sequence). Trimming took off 0 bases at V and 10 bases at J, with 12 bases between the two ends. The CDR3 nucleotides are TGTGCCACCAGCAGAGAGGGGGCTTTGATGGAGCTGTTTTTT. Its protein product is CATSREGALMELFF.

The gene calls are TRBV5-6 and TRBJ2-2; 9 bases are shared with TRBD2. CDR1 is SGHDT, CDR2 YYEEEE, per germline. This CDR3 contains 17 residues. Trimming took 4 bases from V and 1 from J; bases not matched to a gene: 8. CDR3 bases: TGTGCCAGCAGCGATCCGGGACTAGCTTTGAACACCGGGGAGCTGTTTTTT. This gives the protein CASSDPGLALNTGELFF.

The rearrangement joins TRBV27 to TRBJ2-1, with D possibly matching TRBD2 (6 bases). V was trimmed by 2 bases and J by 3 bases, leaving 17 bases between them. The V gene's germline CDR1 is MNHEY and CDR2 SMNVEV (reference sequence). This CDR3 spans 17 amino acids. The CDR3 loop reads CASSLDAGTVYYNEQFF. The CDR3 region has the DNA TGTGCCAGCAGTTTAGATGCCGGGACTGTTTACTACAATGAGCAGTTCTTC.

The V gene is TRBV10-3, the J gene TRBJ1-6, with 11 bases identical to TRBD1. The V and J ends lost 6 bases and 10 bases, in that order; junction bases with no gene match: 8. The CDR3 loop spans 15 amino acids. The V gene's germline CDR1 is ENHRY and CDR2 SYGVKD. CDR3 amino acids: CAIRAGTGGVSPLHF. The CDR3 DNA reads TGTGCCATCAGGGCCGGGACAGGGGGAGTCTCACCCCTCCACTTT.

The J gene is TRBJ2-5, the V gene TRBV6-1; 8 nucleotides line up with TRBD2. The germline CDR1 and CDR2 sequences are MNHNS and SASEGT. The CDR3 spans 17 residues. V was clipped by 2 bases and J by 2 bases; unmatched bases: 10. The chain's CDR3 is CASSETSGIPPQETQYF. The CDR3 region has the DNA TGTGCCAGCAGTGAAACTAGCGGCATACCGCCTCAAGAGACCCAGTACTTC.

This chain connects TRBV5-1 to TRBJ1-5, with D tentatively TRBD1 (6 bases). The V and J ends lost 2 bases and 3 bases respectively, with 9 bases between them. The germline V gene has CDR1 SGHRS and CDR2 YFSETQ. This CDR3 comprises 14 residues. CDR3 residues: CASSLGQPNQPQHF. CDR3 bases: TGCGCCAGCAGCTTAGGACAGCCCAATCAGCCCCAGCATTTT.

This rearrangement joins TRBV7-3 to TRBJ2-3; 8 positions agree with TRBD2. J lost 2 bases, V lost 6 bases, and 10 bases had no gene match. Germline V gene data show CDR1 as SGHTA and CDR2 as FQGTGA. The CDR3 is 16 residues long. The CDR3 DNA sequence: TGTGCCAGCAGTTTGGCTAGCGGGTTACTCACAGATACGCAGTATTTT. It translates to CASSLASGLLTDTQYF.